This T cell receptor beta chain was identified during a study of T cells expressing NK-cell markers. TCRdb re-called the 5' RACE reads and gives one entry per CDR3 protein, without DNA. This specimen shows 350,000 to 500,000 distinct CDR3 sequences; the ten leading clones hold roughly 8%. The CDR3 length is 13 residues. Germline CDR1 reads ENHRY; CDR2 reads SYGVKD. This chain uses TRBV10-3 with TRBJ2-7. The material sequenced was blood T cells: a sorted CD56 or NKG2C T cell subset, CD4+ or CD8+ T cells, or bulk PBMC T cells (not recorded which). The TCR comes from a woman aged 18 to 69 in good health. Here the CDR3 reads CAIIQQGPDEQYF.